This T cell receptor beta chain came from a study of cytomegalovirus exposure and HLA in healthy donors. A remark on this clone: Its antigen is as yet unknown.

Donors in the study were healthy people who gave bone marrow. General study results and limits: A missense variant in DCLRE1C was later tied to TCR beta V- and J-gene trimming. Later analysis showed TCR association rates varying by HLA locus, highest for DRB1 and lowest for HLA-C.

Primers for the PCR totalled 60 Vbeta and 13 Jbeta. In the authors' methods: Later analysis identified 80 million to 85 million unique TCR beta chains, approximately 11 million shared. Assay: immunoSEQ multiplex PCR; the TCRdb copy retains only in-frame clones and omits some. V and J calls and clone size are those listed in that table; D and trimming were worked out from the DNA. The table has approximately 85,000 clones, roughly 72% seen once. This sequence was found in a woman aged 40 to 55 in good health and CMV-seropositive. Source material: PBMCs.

The CDR3 DNA reads TGTGCCAGCAGCTTAGGAGACTTTACCTACGAGCAGTACTTC. It translates to CASSLGDFTYEQYF. This chain uses TRBV7-2 with TRBJ2-7; no definite D call. CDR1 SGHTA and CDR2 FQGNSA come from the germline V gene. Deletions cut 1 base from V and 2 bases from J, with 9 bases between. The CDR3 contains 14 residues.